This passage covers 5 T cell receptor beta chains from one sample sequenced in a study of regulatory T cells in long-lasting Graves disease. Indicated time point: newly diagnosed GD, antithyroid drugs for less than 3 months. After RNA was extracted from PBMCs, the TCR library was made from it. Arm-PCR of CDR3 regions and iRepertoire HTBI primers were the basis on which TCR beta libraries were built. From the multiplex PCR reads, TCRdb called clonotypes with MiXCR, one entry per CDR3 protein. The data show about 500,000 distinct CDR3 sequences, around 12% seen once. These same data were also listed under a study on T cells in Graves' hyperthyroidism and ophthalmopathy.

This specimen was peripheral blood mononuclear cells (PBMCs), taken at new diagnosis, from a patient treated with antithyroid drugs. These receptors were collected from a woman aged 25 to 39 with Graves disease.

This clonotype was observed at least ten times. The gene calls are TRBV27 and TRBJ2-1, with a possible D match to TRBD2 (6 bases). Germline assignment: CDR1 MNHEY and CDR2 SMNVEV (reference sequence). With 6 bases removed from V and 4 bases from J, the gap between germline ends came to 19 bases. There are 16 residues in the CDR3. Here the CDR3 DNA reads TGTGCCAGCAGCCCAGGGTGGGGGGACCTTTACAATGAGCAGTTCTTC. Its protein is CASSPGWGDLYNEQFF.

A few counts support this clonotype. The genes are TRBV20-1 and TRBJ2-1, with 15 positions matching TRBD2. J gave up 0 bases and V 5 bases, and 5 bases lay outside the gene matches. CDR3 length equals 17 residues. Germline V gene lookup returns CDR1 DFQATT and CDR2 SNEGSKA (reference sequence). The DNA for the CDR3 is TGCAGTGCTCAAGGACTAGCGGGAGGGCCCTCCTACAATGAGCAGTTCTTC. It is translated as CSAQGLAGGPSYNEQFF.

This clonotype was seen only a few times. The chain is built from TRBV5-5 and TRBJ2-1; D call uncertain. Germline lookup yields CDR1 SGHKS and CDR2 YYEKEE (reference sequence). V was pared by 0 bases and J by 10 bases, with 8 bases between. This CDR3 has 12 residues. The CDR3 DNA is TGTGCCAGCAGCTTGGCTGTGGGAGAGCAGTTCTTC. This translates into CASSLAVGEQFF.

Ten or more counts support this clonotype. The rearrangement links TRBV7-9 to TRBJ1-6; D perhaps matches TRBD1 (6 bases). Germline CDR1 is SEHNR and CDR2 is FQNEAQ (reference sequence). The CDR3 totals 13 residues. Between the trimmed V and J ends, which lost 5 bases and 9 bases, there was a span of 11 bases. The CDR3 DNA sequence: TGTGCCAGCAGCCAAAGACAGGTTTCACCCCTCCACTTT. Its translation: CASSQRQVSPLHF.

Note on this clonotype: A junction boundary mismatches the germline segment, possibly from a read error. The chain employs TRBV2 and TRBJ2-3; TRBD1 is a possible D gene (5 bases). CDR1 and CDR2 from the germline V gene are SNHLY and FYNNEI. CDR3 length: 13 amino acids. The CDR3 loop reads CASSATTGDTQYF. The CDR3 DNA reads as TGTGCCAGCAGCGCCACCACAGGAGATACGCAGTACTTT.